These 30 T cell receptor beta chains share one sample of origin, sequenced in a study of T cells in localized non-small cell lung cancer. This table comes from immunoSEQ multiplex PCR, and its TCRdb copy is limited to in-frame clones, with some not included. Among roughly 16,000 clones listed, about four fifths were seen once. The specimen comprised peripheral blood, sampled before any cancer treatment. All receptors derive from a male donor at least 60 years old with stage I lung adenocarcinoma.

V gene TRBV4-1 combines with J gene TRBJ1-5; D may be TRBD1 (5 bases). Looked up from germline, CDR1 is MGHRA and CDR2 is YSYEKL. CDR3 length: 15 amino acids. V lost 0 bases to trimming and J lost 3 bases, with 9 bases between them. The DNA for the CDR3 is TGCGCCAGCAGCCAAGAGGAAGGGGACAATCAGCCCCAGCATTTT. Its translation: CASSQEEGDNQPQHF.

The table lists this clone with a count of one. The rearrangement joins TRBV7-3 to TRBJ2-5; 12 bases match TRBD2. V gave up 5 bases and J gave up 9 bases; unmatched junction bases: 4. The germline gives CDR1 SGHTA, CDR2 FQGTGA. This CDR3 has 13 amino acids. The CDR3 is CASSVSSGRAQYF. As DNA, the CDR3 is TGTGCCAGCAGCGTTTCTAGCGGGAGGGCCCAGTACTTC.

The chain recombines TRBV7-8 with TRBJ1-2; D perhaps matches TRBD1 (5 bases). Germline CDR1 reads SGHVS; CDR2 reads FQNEAQ. V was cut by 5 bases and J by 3 bases, with 10 bases left in between. This CDR3 contains 13 residues. CDR3 in amino acids: CASSLGEDYGYTF. The CDR3 DNA is TGTGCCAGCAGCCTAGGGGAGGACTATGGCTACACCTTC.

In DNA, the CDR3 is TGTGCCAGCAGCTCGCGGGGAGGCCCCGCAGATACGCAGTATTTT. It translates to CASSSRGGPADTQYF. The V and J genes are TRBV7-3 and TRBJ2-3; TRBD2 is a possible D gene (6 bases). Germline values: CDR1 SGHTA, CDR2 FQGTGA. Trimming pared 4 bases from V and 4 bases from J, leaving 15 bases between. This CDR3 is built from 15 residues.

The V and J genes are TRBV11-2 and TRBJ2-7, with D perhaps TRBD2 (6 bases). Germline lookup yields CDR1 SGHAT and CDR2 FQNNGV. This CDR3 region has 16 residues. V gave up 5 bases and J gave up 0 bases, with 17 bases separating them. This chain's CDR3 is CASSTGTPLSSYEQYF. In DNA, the CDR3 is TGTGCCAGCAGCACCGGGACTCCCCTGAGCTCCTACGAGCAGTACTTC.

CDR3 coding DNA: TGCGCCAGCAGTGAGTCGGACCCCCACCCTTACACTGAAGCTTTCTTT. Its protein product is CASSESDPHPYTEAFF. This chain links TRBV10-1 with TRBJ1-1; D gene ambiguous. Trimming cost V 0 bases and J 3 bases, with 14 bases left between them. The CDR3 is 16 residues long. CDR1 is WNHNN, CDR2 SYGVQD, per germline (reference sequence).

In nucleotides, the CDR3 is TGTGCCAGCAGTCCGACAGAATCTGGGGCCAACGTCCTGACTTTC. Residues: CASSPTESGANVLTF. V usage is TRBV2 and J usage is TRBJ2-6; D possibly corresponds to TRBD1 (5 bases). The CDR3 spans 15 residues. Looked up from germline, CDR1 is SNHLY and CDR2 is FYNNEI. V dropped 5 bases and J dropped 1 base, with 9 bases sitting between them.

J is TRBJ1-4 and V is TRBV2; tentatively, D is TRBD1 (6 bases). The CDR3 length is 16 residues. Trimming removed 3 bases from V and 8 bases from J, with 19 bases in between. Germline V gene sequence: CDR1 SNHLY, CDR2 FYNNEI. The CDR3 DNA reads TGTGCCAGCAGTGATCCGAGGGGGAGGGGTGGGGAAAAACTGTTTTTT. Its translation is CASSDPRGRGGEKLFF.

CDR3 sequence: CASSEGNNEKLFF. DNA of the CDR3: TGTGCCAGTAGTGAGGGGAATAATGAAAAACTGTTTTTT. The chain couples TRBV19 to TRBJ1-4, with D perhaps TRBD1 (5 bases). The V gene lost 5 bases and the J gene lost 4 bases, with 8 bases spanning the gap. Germline loops: CDR1 LNHDA, CDR2 SQIVND (reference sequence). CDR3 length equals 13 residues.

The CDR3 DNA sequence: TGTGCCAGCAGTTCCCGACAGGGGGCGGTGGAAAAACTGTTTTTT. Encoded protein: CASSSRQGAVEKLFF. The rearrangement uses TRBV28 and TRBJ1-4, with 10 bases lining up with TRBD1. The germline CDR1 and CDR2 sequences are MDHEN and SYDVKM. V was clipped by 4 bases and J by 8 bases; unmatched bases: 7. The length of the CDR3 is 15 residues.

This chain uses TRBV27 with TRBJ2-1, with 14 positions matching TRBD2. The CDR3 covers 19 residues. In germline, CDR1 is MNHEY, CDR2 SMNVEV (reference sequence). J was trimmed by 0 bases and V by 8 bases; bases with no gene match: 12. The CDR3 region is CASSPTGTSGRSSYNEQFF. The CDR3 DNA reads as TGTGCCAGCTCCCCCACAGGGACTAGCGGGAGAAGCTCCTACAATGAGCAGTTCTTC.

The chain joins TRBV7-2 to TRBJ1-5; a possible D gene is TRBD1 (5 bases). V lost 1 base to trimming and J lost 5 bases, with 12 bases between them. CDR3 size: 15 residues. Germline CDR1 reads SGHTA; CDR2 reads FQGNSA. In DNA, the CDR3 is TGTGCCAGCAGCTTAGTTGGGGGAATGGATCAGCCCCAGCATTTT. Translated: CASSLVGGMDQPQHF.

The chain joins TRBV13 to TRBJ2-7; TRBD2 agrees at 11 bases. J gave up 1 base and V 5 bases, and 13 bases lay outside the gene matches. This CDR3 contains 18 residues. CDR1 is PRHDT and CDR2 is FYEKMQ in the germline V gene (reference sequence). The CDR3 DNA sequence: TGTGCCAGCAGCCTAGTAGGGGGGCTAGCGGGAGGATCCTACGAGCAGTACTTC. Its translation is CASSLVGGLAGGSYEQYF. Complete variable domain (other parts from reference TRBV13 and TRBJ2-7): AAGVIQSPRHLIKEKRETATLKCYPIPRHDTVYWYQQGPGQDPQFLISFYEKMQSDKGSIPDRFSAQQFSDYHSELNMSSLELGDSALYFCASSLVGGLAGGSYEQYFGPGTRLTVT.

The rearrangement links TRBV7-9 to TRBJ2-7, with TRBD1 as a possible D gene (6 bases). V lost 6 bases and J 2 bases, leaving 17 bases between the germline ends. The CDR3 spans 15 residues. Germline loops: CDR1 SEHNR, CDR2 FQNEAQ (reference sequence). The CDR3 DNA follows: TGTGCCAGCAGTTCCGGACCAGGGGACCCCTACGAGCAGTACTTC. Translation: CASSSGPGDPYEQYF.

V is TRBV4-1 and J is TRBJ2-2; D remains unclear. Germline V gene data show CDR1 as MGHRA and CDR2 as YSYEKL. There are 12 residues in the CDR3. The V and J ends lost 8 bases and 4 bases respectively, with 8 bases between them. CDR3 nucleotides: TGCGCCAGCGGAACTTCCACCGGGGAGCTGTTTTTT. It yields the protein CASGTSTGELFF.

This clone appeared a few times. The chain couples TRBV18 to TRBJ1-1; possible D gene TRBD1, 5 bases. V was clipped by 2 bases and J by 3 bases, with 16 bases between them. The CDR3 contains 16 residues. In germline, CDR1 is KGHSH, CDR2 LQKENI. DNA of the CDR3: TGTGCCAGCTCACCAGGACCCGTGATGGGGGACACTGAAGCTTTCTTT. The encoded protein is CASSPGPVMGDTEAFF.

The V gene is TRBV23-1, the J gene TRBJ1-1; no clear D gene. TRBV23-1 is an open reading frame, and its role is uncertain. CDR3 length: 12 residues. V lost 11 bases, J lost 2 bases, and 12 bases lay in between. Written as DNA, the CDR3 is TGCGCCTTAGTCTTTGGCAACACTGAAGCTTTCTTT. Encoded protein: CALVFGNTEAFF.

The chain joins TRBV9 to TRBJ1-5; D remains ambiguous. Trimming took off 2 bases at V and 6 bases at J, with 12 bases between the two ends. The V gene's germline CDR1 is SGDLS and CDR2 YYNGEE. This CDR3 spans 14 amino acids. CDR3 residues: CASSVGEGGQPQHF. CDR3 DNA sequence: TGTGCCAGCAGCGTCGGGGAGGGAGGTCAGCCCCAGCATTTT.

This rearrangement joins TRBV18 to TRBJ1-4; D unclear. The CDR3 is made up of 14 amino acids. Trimming left V 3 bases short and J 0 bases short, with 5 bases between. Germline values: CDR1 KGHSH, CDR2 LQKENI. CDR3 protein: CASSPGATNEKLFF. The CDR3 DNA sequence: TGTGCCAGCTCACCTGGCGCAACTAATGAAAAACTGTTTTTT.

This chain connects TRBV9 to TRBJ2-3; 10 nucleotides match TRBD2. V dropped 0 bases and J dropped 1; count of bases not matched to a gene: 2. CDR3 length: 16 residues. Germline lookup yields CDR1 SGDLS and CDR2 YYNGEE. Written as DNA, the CDR3 is TGTGCCAGCAGCGTAGCTGGGACTAGCGGCACAGATACGCAGTATTTT. It translates to CASSVAGTSGTDTQYF.

The rearrangement links TRBV5-1 to TRBJ2-1; the match to TRBD1 covers 8 bases. CDR1 and CDR2 (germline): SGHRS, YFSETQ. Trimming cost V 3 bases and J 6 bases; bases outside gene matches: 8. The length of the CDR3 is 15 residues. For the CDR3, the DNA is TGCGCCAGCAGCTGGGGACAGGAGGACTTCAATGAGCAGTTCTTC. Its translation: CASSWGQEDFNEQFF.

The chain combines TRBV7-9 with TRBJ2-6, with 7 bases identical to TRBD1. CDR3 size: 19 residues. With 5 bases clipped from V and 0 bases from J, the junction kept 13 bases outside the gene matches. Germline-derived CDR1 and CDR2 are SEHNR and FQNEAQ (reference sequence). This CDR3 is CASSGPFGQDHSGANVLTF. CDR3 DNA: TGTGCCAGCAGCGGACCCTTCGGACAGGACCACTCTGGGGCCAACGTCCTGACTTTC.

This clone appeared once. The V and J genes are TRBV4-2 and TRBJ2-5; weak D call: TRBD2 (5 bases). V was cut by 1 base and J by 0 bases, with 6 bases left in between. Germline-derived CDR1 and CDR2 are LGHNA and YNFKEQ. This CDR3 has 14 residues. The CDR3 here is CASSQVSDQETQYF. The CDR3 nucleotides are TGTGCCAGCAGCCAAGTTAGCGACCAAGAGACCCAGTACTTC.

The J gene is TRBJ2-2, the V gene TRBV7-3; no clear D. CDR3 length: 15 amino acids. V gave up 4 bases and J gave up 4 bases, with 13 bases separating them. CDR1 and CDR2 from the germline V gene are SGHTA and FQGTGA. For the CDR3, the DNA is TGTGCCAGCAGCTCCGACGGCTTTGGCACCGGGGAGCTGTTTTTT. Its translation is CASSSDGFGTGELFF.

The table lists this clone with a count of one. The V and J genes are TRBV11-2 and TRBJ1-3; possibly TRBD1 for D (5 bases). Trimming shortened V by 5 bases and J by 7 bases, and 18 bases separated the two germline ends. Germline-derived CDR1 and CDR2 are SGHAT and FQNNGV. The CDR3 is made up of 15 amino acids. CDR3 sequence: CASSPGFAAGNTIYF. CDR3 coding DNA: TGTGCCAGCAGCCCGGGATTTGCGGCAGGGAACACCATATATTTT.

The chain joins TRBV2 to TRBJ1-1; no clear D. Germline V gene data show CDR1 as SNHLY and CDR2 as FYNNEI. V was trimmed by 6 bases and J by 5 bases, leaving 16 bases between them. This CDR3 region has 14 residues. The DNA for the CDR3 is TGTGCCAGCAGCGCCAATGTGGCAGGTACTGAAGCTTTCTTT. This gives the protein CASSANVAGTEAFF.

The chain is built from TRBV2 and TRBJ1-4; D uncertain. Germline lookup yields CDR1 SNHLY and CDR2 FYNNEI. Trimming shortened V by 5 bases and J by 4 bases, and 2 bases separated the two germline ends. The CDR3 totals 11 residues. The CDR3 DNA reads as TGTGCCAGCAGTTATAATGAAAAACTGTTTTTT. It codes for CASSYNEKLFF.

V gene TRBV30 combines with J gene TRBJ2-3, with 8 bases matching TRBD1. Germline V gives CDR1 GTSNPN, CDR2 SVGIG (reference sequence). The CDR3 has 13 amino acids. V dropped 5 bases and J dropped 7; count of bases not matched to a gene: 8. The CDR3 sequence: CAWAGGRGYTQYF. DNA of the CDR3: TGTGCCTGGGCAGGGGGCCGGGGATATACGCAGTATTTT.

V gene TRBV6-6 combines with J gene TRBJ2-7; TRBD2 agrees at 7 bases. The length of the CDR3 is 15 residues. Germline-derived CDR1 and CDR2 are MNHNY and SVGAGI (reference sequence). V was clipped by 2 bases and J by 3 bases; unmatched bases: 7. In DNA form, the CDR3 reads TGTGCCAGCAGTTACGGAGGGGAGGGGAACTACGAGCAGTACTTC. Protein: CASSYGGEGNYEQYF.

The chain combines TRBV10-3 with TRBJ1-4, with D maybe TRBD1 (6 bases). Trimming shortened V by 4 bases and J by 0 bases, and 15 bases separated the two germline ends. CDR3 size: 17 residues. Germline V CDR1 and CDR2: ENHRY, SYGVKD. In nucleotides, the CDR3 is TGTGCCATCAGTGGGGGAGCAGGGGACACAACTAATGAAAAACTGTTTTTT. This encodes CAISGGAGDTTNEKLFF.